These 11 T cell receptor beta chains originate from one sample sequenced in a study of blood T cell repertoires in COVID-19. TCRdb's table, derived via immunoSEQ multiplex PCR, lists solely in-frame clones and lacks some. In the table there are approximately 40,000 clones, 87% of which are singletons. Sequenced sample: peripheral blood. Every receptor here comes from a man aged 60 to 69 with acute or convalescent COVID-19.

The sample holds one count of this clone. V gene TRBV11-2 combines with J gene TRBJ1-2; the D is unclear. Germline values: CDR1 SGHAT, CDR2 FQNNGV. V lost 5 bases to trimming and J lost 2 bases, with 18 bases between them. This CDR3 has 16 amino acids. CDR3 coding DNA: TGTGCCAGCAGCCGCGGGGTGGGCGCCGAGAACTATGGCTACACCTTC. As protein: CASSRGVGAENYGYTF.

This chain links TRBV18 with TRBJ2-7; the match to TRBD1 covers 10 bases. The CDR3 sequence is 15 residues long. The V gene end was trimmed by 2 bases and the J gene end by 2 bases; junction bases not matched to a gene: 3. In germline, CDR1 is KGHSH, CDR2 LQKENI. DNA of the CDR3: TGTGCCAGCTCACCAGGGACAGGGGCACCCTACGAGCAGTACTTC. This sequence encodes CASSPGTGAPYEQYF.

The chain recombines TRBV9 with TRBJ2-1; 11 nucleotides align to TRBD1. Germline loops: CDR1 SGDLS, CDR2 YYNGEE. Trimming at V came to 3 bases and at J to 6 bases, leaving 8 bases not matched to a gene. There are 16 residues in the CDR3. DNA for the CDR3: TGTGCCAGCAGCGCACGGGGGACAGGGGGTGGCAATGAGCAGTTCTTC. Translated: CASSARGTGGGNEQFF.

V gene TRBV5-1 combines with J gene TRBJ1-2; 9 positions match TRBD1. CDR3 size: 15 residues. V dropped 4 bases and J dropped 3; count of bases not matched to a gene: 7. Germline V gene data show CDR1 as SGHRS and CDR2 as YFSETQ. The chain's CDR3 is CASSVTGGEDYGYTF. The DNA for the CDR3 is TGCGCCAGCAGCGTCACAGGGGGCGAGGACTATGGCTACACCTTC.

The V and J genes are TRBV5-1 and TRBJ1-1, with D maybe TRBD1 (5 bases). CDR1 and CDR2 from the germline V gene are SGHRS and YFSETQ. This CDR3 region has 14 residues. Trimming took off 0 bases at V and 5 bases at J, with 11 bases between the two ends. Written as DNA, the CDR3 is TGCGCCAGCAGCTTGGGGGGCGCTTATACTGAAGCTTTCTTT. Protein: CASSLGGAYTEAFF.

This clone was found a few times. The V and J genes are TRBV11-3 and TRBJ2-3; TRBD1 aligns across 9 bases. CDR1 and CDR2 from the germline V gene are SGHNT and YENEEA. Unmatched junction bases numbered 2, after V lost 6 bases and J lost 4 bases. The CDR3 runs to 13 residues. The CDR3: CASSWTGADTQYF. CDR3 DNA: TGTGCCAGCAGTTGGACAGGGGCAGATACGCAGTATTTT.

As to this clone: At one end, the junction sequence differs from germline, possibly due to a read error. CDR3 residues: CASSLERGHGYTF. In DNA, the CDR3 is TGTGCCAGCAGCCTAGAGAGGGGGCATGGCTACACCTTC. The chain uses TRBV11-2 and TRBJ1-2; 7 bases align to TRBD1. This CDR3 contains 13 residues. Germline CDR1 SGHAT, CDR2 FQNNGV.

This chain connects TRBV5-1 to TRBJ2-7; maybe TRBD2 (5 bases). The CDR3 runs 14 residues. CDR1 is SGHRS and CDR2 is YFSETQ in the germline V gene. Trimming removed 2 bases from V and 4 bases from J, with 13 bases in between. This CDR3 is CASSFPGMMYEQYF. CDR3 DNA: TGCGCCAGCAGCTTTCCGGGAATGATGTACGAGCAGTACTTC.

The chain joins TRBV19 to TRBJ2-2; 9 bases match TRBD2. Per germline, CDR1 LNHDA and CDR2 SQIVND (reference sequence). J lost 3 bases, V lost 4 bases, and 3 bases had no gene match. The CDR3 covers 15 residues. The CDR3 nucleotides read TGTGCCAGTAGTAATCTAGCGGGATACACCGGGGAGCTGTTTTTT. Translated: CASSNLAGYTGELFF.

This chain uses TRBV12-1 with TRBJ2-7; the D call of TRBD1 is as the table states it, not checked on the DNA. TRBV12-1 is deemed a pseudogene. CDR3 length equals 14 residues. The CDR3 coding sequence is TGTGCCAGCAGCTCGCACACAGGGATTCACGAGCAGTACGTC. Translating it yields CASSSHTGIHEQYV.

The chain carries TRBV5-1 and TRBJ2-3; 9 nucleotides agree with TRBD1. With V trimmed by 3 bases and J by 4 bases, 6 bases remained unmatched. This CDR3 region has 15 residues. Germline V gene sequence: CDR1 SGHRS, CDR2 YFSETQ. CDR3 loop: CASSSRTGDPDTQYF. The CDR3 DNA reads TGCGCCAGCAGCTCAAGGACAGGGGACCCAGATACGCAGTATTTT.